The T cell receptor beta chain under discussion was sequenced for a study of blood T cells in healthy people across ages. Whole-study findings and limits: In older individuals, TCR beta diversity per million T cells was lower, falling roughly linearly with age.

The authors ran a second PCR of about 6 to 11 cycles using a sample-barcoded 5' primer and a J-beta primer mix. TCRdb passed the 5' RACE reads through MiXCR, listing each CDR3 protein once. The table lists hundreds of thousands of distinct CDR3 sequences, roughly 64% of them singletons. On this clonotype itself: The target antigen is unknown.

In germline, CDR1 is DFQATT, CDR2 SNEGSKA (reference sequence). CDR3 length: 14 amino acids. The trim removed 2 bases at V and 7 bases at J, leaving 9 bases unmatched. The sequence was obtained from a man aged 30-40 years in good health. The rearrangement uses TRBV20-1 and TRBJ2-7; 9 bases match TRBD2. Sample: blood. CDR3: CSARLGLAGFEQYF. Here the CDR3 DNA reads TGCAGTGCTAGACTTGGGCTAGCGGGATTTGAGCAGTACTTC.